This T cell receptor (beta chain) was obtained from a study of blood T cell repertoires in COVID-19. Original processing methods: Researchers report that nucleated cell counts were estimated from reference gene primer amplification. Here immunoSEQ multiplex PCR was the method, and the copy in TCRdb shows in-frame clones only, minus some. V, J and clone size derive from that table, while D and trimming were established from the DNA sequence. Found here are about 50,000 clones, around four fifths of them singletons; the top ten hold roughly an eighth. The V gene end was trimmed by 10 bases and the J gene end by 0 bases; junction bases not matched to a gene: 8. Per the germline V gene, CDR1 is LNHDA and CDR2 is SQIVND (reference sequence). The CDR3 runs to 16 residues.

The receptor was derived from a human donor in a cohort sampled during active COVID-19. This rearrangement joins TRBV19 to TRBJ1-6; 8 nucleotides agree with TRBD1. The sequenced sample was peripheral blood. For the CDR3, the DNA is TGTGCCACGAGGGGACAGGCTAGCTCCTATAATTCACCCCTCCACTTT. Its translation is CATRGQASSYNSPLHF.